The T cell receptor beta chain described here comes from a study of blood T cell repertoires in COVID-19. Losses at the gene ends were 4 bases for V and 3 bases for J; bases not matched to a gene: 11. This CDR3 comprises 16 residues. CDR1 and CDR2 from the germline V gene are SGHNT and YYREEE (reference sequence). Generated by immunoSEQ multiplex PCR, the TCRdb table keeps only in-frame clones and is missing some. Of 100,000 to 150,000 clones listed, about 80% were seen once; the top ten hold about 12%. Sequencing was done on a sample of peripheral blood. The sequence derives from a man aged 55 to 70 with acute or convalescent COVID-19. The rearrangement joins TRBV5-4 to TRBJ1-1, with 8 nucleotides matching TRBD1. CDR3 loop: CASSTVSRGLDTEAFF. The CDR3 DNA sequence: TGTGCCAGCAGCACCGTATCCAGGGGGCTGGACACTGAAGCTTTCTTT.